The next 9 T cell receptor beta chains were all read from a single sample in a study of blood T cell repertoires in COVID-19. The table came from immunoSEQ multiplex PCR; TCRdb's copy has only in-frame clones and leaves some out. In the table there are around 200,000 clones, about 90% of which are singletons. The source material was peripheral blood. All receptors come from a woman in her forties or fifties with acute or convalescent COVID-19.

This chain links TRBV7-6 with TRBJ2-7, with 8 bases aligning to TRBD1. This CDR3 contains 18 residues. CDR1 SGHVS and CDR2 FNYEAQ come from the germline V gene. Trimming took 5 bases from V and 0 from J; bases not matched to a gene: 15. DNA of the CDR3: TGTGCCAGCAGCGCCCGGGACAGGATGGAGACTAGCTCCTACGAGCAGTACTTC. This translates into CASSARDRMETSSYEQYF. Full variable domain (missing parts from reference TRBV7-6 and TRBJ2-7): GAGVSQSPRYKVTKRGQDVALRCDPISGHVSLYWYRQALGQGPEFLTYFNYEAQQDKSGLPNDRFSAERPEGSISTLTIQRTEQRDSAMYRCASSARDRMETSSYEQYFGPGTRLTVT.

This chain links TRBV6-1 with TRBJ2-2; D is undetermined. The CDR3 is 14 amino acids. CDR1 MNHNS and CDR2 SASEGT come from the germline V gene. Trimming shortened V by 3 bases and J by 2 bases, and 7 bases separated the two germline ends. CDR3 sequence: CASSENRNTGELFF. As DNA, the CDR3 is TGTGCCAGCAGTGAGAATAGAAACACCGGGGAGCTGTTTTTT.

The rearrangement links TRBV13 to TRBJ2-7; TRBD2 aligns across 12 bases. Germline CDR1 and CDR2: PRHDT and FYEKMQ (reference sequence). The ends lost 5 bases at V and 7 bases at J; junction bases unmatched: 6. CDR3 size: 14 residues. The CDR3 loop reads CASSPRLAGEEQYF. CDR3 sequence (DNA): TGTGCCAGCAGCCCAAGACTAGCGGGAGAAGAGCAGTACTTC.

V and J are TRBV6-5 and TRBJ2-3, with no clear D. Trimming left V 6 bases short and J 2 bases short, with 15 bases between. CDR1 and CDR2 from the germline V gene are MNHEY and SVGAGI. This CDR3 has 15 residues. This CDR3 is CASSLSDFLTDTQYF. CDR3 nucleotides: TGTGCCAGCAGCTTGAGTGATTTCCTCACAGATACGCAGTATTTT.

The chain uses TRBV13 and TRBJ2-7; 7 nucleotides match TRBD2. The trim removed 7 bases at V and 5 bases at J, leaving 11 bases unmatched. The germline gives CDR1 PRHDT, CDR2 FYEKMQ (reference sequence). The CDR3 length is 14 residues. The CDR3 nucleotides are TGTGCCAGCAAAATAGCGGGCCTACCACACGAGCAGTACTTC. Amino acids: CASKIAGLPHEQYF.

The sample holds a few counts of this clone. This chain connects TRBV27 to TRBJ1-2; TRBD1 agrees at 9 bases. The CDR3 sequence is 15 residues long. The germline V gene encodes CDR1 MNHEY and CDR2 SMNVEV (reference sequence). Trimming at V came to 5 bases and at J to 4 bases, leaving 8 bases not matched to a gene. The DNA for the CDR3 is TGTGCCAGCAGTCCCCGGGACAGGGCACTCTATGGCTACACCTTC. This sequence encodes CASSPRDRALYGYTF.

This clone turned up a few times. The V and J genes are TRBV3-1 (or the pseudogene TRBV3-2) and TRBJ1-1; TRBD1 is a possible D gene (6 bases). This CDR3 spans 13 amino acids. V dropped 8 bases and J dropped 1 base, with 11 bases sitting between them. Germline loops: CDR1 LGHDT, CDR2 YNNKEL (reference sequence). The CDR3 here is CASARGKNTEAFF. The CDR3 DNA sequence: TGTGCCAGCGCAAGGGGGAAGAACACTGAAGCTTTCTTT.

V is TRBV2 and J is TRBJ2-5; the match to TRBD2 covers 14 bases. The germline V gene has CDR1 SNHLY and CDR2 FYNNEI. This CDR3 has 16 residues. With V trimmed by 7 bases and J by 3 bases, 7 bases remained unmatched. The CDR3 region has the DNA TGTGCCAGCAACGACCGGGGACTAGCGGGAGAAGAGACCCAGTACTTC. It yields the protein CASNDRGLAGEETQYF.

The chain has TRBV4-3 and TRBJ2-7; 7 bases map to TRBD1. In germline, CDR1 is LGHNA, CDR2 YSLEER. The CDR3 has 16 residues. Trimming took 3 bases from V and 0 from J; bases not matched to a gene: 8. CDR3 sequence: CASSHQTGSYSYEQYF. The CDR3 bases are TGCGCCAGCAGCCACCAGACAGGGAGCTACTCCTACGAGCAGTACTTC.